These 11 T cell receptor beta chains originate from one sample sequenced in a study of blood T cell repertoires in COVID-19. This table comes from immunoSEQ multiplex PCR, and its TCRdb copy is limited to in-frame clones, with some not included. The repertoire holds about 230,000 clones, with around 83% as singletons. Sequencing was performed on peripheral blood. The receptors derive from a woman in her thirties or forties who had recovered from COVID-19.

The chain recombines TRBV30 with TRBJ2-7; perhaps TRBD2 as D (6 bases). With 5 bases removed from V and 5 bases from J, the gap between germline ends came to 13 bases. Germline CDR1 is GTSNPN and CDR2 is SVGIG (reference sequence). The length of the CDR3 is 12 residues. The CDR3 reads CAWERLGHEQYF. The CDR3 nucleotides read TGTGCCTGGGAAAGACTAGGGCACGAGCAGTACTTC.

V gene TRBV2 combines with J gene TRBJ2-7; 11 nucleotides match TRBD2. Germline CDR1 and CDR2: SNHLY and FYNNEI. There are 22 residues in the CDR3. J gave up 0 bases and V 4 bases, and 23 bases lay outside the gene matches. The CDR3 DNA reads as TGTGCCAGCAGTGGGCCCCCCTCCAGGAAGGGACTAGCGGCATCCTTCTCCTACGAGCAGTACTTC. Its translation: CASSGPPSRKGLAASFSYEQYF.

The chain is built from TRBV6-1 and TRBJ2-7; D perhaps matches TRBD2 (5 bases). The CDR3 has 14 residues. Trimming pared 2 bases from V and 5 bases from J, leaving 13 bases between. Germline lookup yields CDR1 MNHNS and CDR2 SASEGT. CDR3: CASSEMYGINEQYF. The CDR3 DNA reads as TGTGCCAGCAGTGAAATGTACGGGATTAACGAGCAGTACTTC.

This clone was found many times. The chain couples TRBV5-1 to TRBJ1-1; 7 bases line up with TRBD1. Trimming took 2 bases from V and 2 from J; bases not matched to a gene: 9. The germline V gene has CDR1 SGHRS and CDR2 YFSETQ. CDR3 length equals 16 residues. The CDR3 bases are TGCGCCAGCAGCTTTTGGATGGGGACAGCTAACACTGAAGCTTTCTTT. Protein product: CASSFWMGTANTEAFF.

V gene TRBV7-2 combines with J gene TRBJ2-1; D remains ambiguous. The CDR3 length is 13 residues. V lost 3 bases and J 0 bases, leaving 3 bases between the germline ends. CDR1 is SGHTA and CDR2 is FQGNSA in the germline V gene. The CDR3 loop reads CASSLSSYNEQFF. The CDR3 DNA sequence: TGTGCCAGCAGCTTGAGCTCCTACAATGAGCAGTTCTTC.

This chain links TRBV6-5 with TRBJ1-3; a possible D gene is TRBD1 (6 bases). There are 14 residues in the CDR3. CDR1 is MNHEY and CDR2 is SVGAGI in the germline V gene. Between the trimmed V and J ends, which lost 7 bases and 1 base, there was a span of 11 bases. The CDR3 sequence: CASTDRRSGNTIYF. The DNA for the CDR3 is TGTGCCAGCACCGACAGGAGGTCTGGAAACACCATATATTTT.

The CDR3 spells CASSLGYSYNEQFF. The CDR3 nucleotides are TGTGCCAGCAGCTTAGGTTACTCCTACAATGAGCAGTTCTTC. The rearrangement uses TRBV7-2 and TRBJ2-1; no firm D call. Trimming shortened V by 1 base and J by 0 bases, and 4 bases separated the two germline ends. The CDR3 extends over 14 amino acids. Looked up from germline, CDR1 is SGHTA and CDR2 is FQGNSA.

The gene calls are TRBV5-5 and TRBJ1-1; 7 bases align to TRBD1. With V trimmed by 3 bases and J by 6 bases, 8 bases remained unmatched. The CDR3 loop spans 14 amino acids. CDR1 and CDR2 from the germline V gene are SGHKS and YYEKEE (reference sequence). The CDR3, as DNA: TGTGCCAGCAGCTGGGAGACAGGGAGTGCTGAAGCTTTCTTT. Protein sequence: CASSWETGSAEAFF.

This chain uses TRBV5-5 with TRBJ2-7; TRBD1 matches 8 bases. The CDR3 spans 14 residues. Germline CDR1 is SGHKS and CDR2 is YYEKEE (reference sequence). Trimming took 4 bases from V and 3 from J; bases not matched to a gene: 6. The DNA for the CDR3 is TGTGCCAGCAGCGACCTGACAGGGGACTACGAGCAGTACTTC. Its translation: CASSDLTGDYEQYF.

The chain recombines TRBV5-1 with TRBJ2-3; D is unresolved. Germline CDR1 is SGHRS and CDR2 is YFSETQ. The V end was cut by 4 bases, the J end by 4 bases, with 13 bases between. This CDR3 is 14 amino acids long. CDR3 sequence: CASSLGGSADTQYF. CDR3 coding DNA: TGCGCCAGCAGCCTGGGCGGATCGGCAGATACGCAGTATTTT.

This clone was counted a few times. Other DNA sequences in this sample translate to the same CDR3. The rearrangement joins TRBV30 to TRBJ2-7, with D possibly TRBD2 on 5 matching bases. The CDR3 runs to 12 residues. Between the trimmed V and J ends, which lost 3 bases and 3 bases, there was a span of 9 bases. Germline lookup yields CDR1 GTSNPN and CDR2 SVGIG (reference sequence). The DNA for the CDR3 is TGTGCCTGGAGCCGGGGAAACTACGAGCAGTACTTC. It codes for CAWSRGNYEQYF.